The 11 T cell receptor beta chains presented below share a single source sample, sequenced in a study of blood T cell repertoires in COVID-19. The repertoire was sequenced with immunoSEQ multiplex PCR; TCRdb's copy has only in-frame clones and lacks some. The sample comprises almost 50,000 clones, roughly 84% of which are singletons, and approximately 1.4% rests with the top ten. Sequencing was performed on peripheral blood. These receptors were taken from a man aged 45-65 years with acute or convalescent COVID-19.

The chain carries TRBV7-9 and TRBJ2-4; D unresolved. This CDR3 has 13 amino acids. V was cut by 7 bases and J by 0 bases, with 7 bases left in between. CDR1 is SEHNR and CDR2 is FQNEAQ in the germline V gene (reference sequence). CDR3 DNA sequence: TGTGCCAGCACCCCCATAGCCAAAAACATTCAGTACTTC. Translating it yields CASTPIAKNIQYF.

This clone was counted only a few times. The chain recombines TRBV28 with TRBJ2-1, with a weak D call TRBD1 (5 bases). CDR3 size: 14 residues. The germline V gene has CDR1 MDHEN and CDR2 SYDVKM. The ends were cut back, 6 bases at V and 9 bases at J, with 18 bases in the middle. DNA for the CDR3: TGTGCCAGCAGCCCGGGTGAGCTTCAGGGTGAGCAGTTCTTC. This encodes CASSPGELQGEQFF.

This clone appeared a few times. V usage is TRBV11-2 and J usage is TRBJ1-5; 9 nucleotides match TRBD1. Germline assignment: CDR1 SGHAT and CDR2 FQNNGV. The CDR3 covers 16 residues. V shed 6 bases, J shed 5 bases, and the junction held 11 bases outside the gene matches. The CDR3: CASSSTQGAFYQPQHF. The CDR3 DNA sequence: TGTGCCAGCAGTTCCACACAGGGGGCCTTCTATCAGCCCCAGCATTTT. The whole variable domain, filled in from reference TRBV11-2 and TRBJ1-5, reads EAGVAQSPRYKIIEKRQSVAFWCNPISGHATLYWYQQILGQGPKLLIQFQNNGVVDDSQLPKDRFSAERLKGVDSTLKIQPAKLEDSAVYLCASSSTQGAFYQPQHFGDGTRLSIL.

V and J are TRBV7-9 and TRBJ2-1, with 14 positions matching TRBD2. The CDR3 totals 15 residues. The V and J ends lost 3 bases and 10 bases, in that order; junction bases with no gene match: 5. The germline gives CDR1 SEHNR, CDR2 FQNEAQ (reference sequence). The CDR3 region is CASSLTSGRVNEQFF. CDR3 bases: TGTGCCAGCAGCTTGACTAGCGGGAGGGTTAACGAGCAGTTCTTC.

The chain uses TRBV3-1 (or the pseudogene TRBV3-2) and TRBJ1-6; possibly TRBD1 for D (6 bases). Germline V gene data show CDR1 as LGHDT and CDR2 as YNNKEL (reference sequence). CDR3 length: 14 residues. Deletions cut 2 bases from V and 7 bases from J, with 9 bases between. CDR3 sequence: CASSQSTGNSPLHF. CDR3 coding DNA: TGTGCCAGCAGCCAATCAACAGGGAATTCACCCCTCCACTTT.

The V gene is TRBV4-2, the J gene TRBJ2-3; TRBD2 is a possible D gene (6 bases). The germline CDR1 and CDR2 sequences are LGHNA and YNFKEQ. With 4 bases removed from V and 3 bases from J, the gap between germline ends came to 20 bases. The CDR3 contains 17 residues. This chain's CDR3 is CASSPHWNGSLTDTQYF. Here the CDR3 DNA reads TGTGCCAGCAGCCCCCACTGGAACGGGAGTTTAACAGATACGCAGTATTTT.

This chain links TRBV2 with TRBJ2-5, with 12 bases fitting TRBD2. The CDR3 extends over 15 amino acids. CDR1 SNHLY and CDR2 FYNNEI come from the germline V gene. With V trimmed by 6 bases and J by 4 bases, 6 bases remained unmatched. Here the CDR3 reads CASSTTSGGPETQYF. Here the CDR3 DNA reads TGTGCCAGCAGCACGACTAGCGGGGGCCCAGAGACCCAGTACTTC.

The chain joins TRBV5-5 to TRBJ2-2, with 7 nucleotides matching TRBD1. Germline V gene lookup returns CDR1 SGHKS and CDR2 YYEKEE (reference sequence). J was trimmed by 5 bases and V by 4 bases; bases with no gene match: 2. The CDR3 sequence is 13 residues long. The CDR3 coding sequence is TGTGCCAGCAGCAGGGGGCTTACCGGGGAGCTGTTTTTT. This codes for CASSRGLTGELFF.

The chain couples TRBV7-9 to TRBJ2-1; 7 bases are a match to TRBD2. This CDR3 comprises 16 residues. Trimming at V came to 1 base and at J to 4 bases, leaving 7 bases not matched to a gene. Germline V CDR1 and CDR2: SEHNR, FQNEAQ (reference sequence). DNA for the CDR3: TGTGCCAGCAGCTTAGAGGGTAGGGGAGGGTACAATGAGCAGTTCTTC. Protein product: CASSLEGRGGYNEQFF.

The genes are TRBV4-1 and TRBJ1-2; possible D gene TRBD1, 5 bases. The CDR3 runs 15 residues. V was clipped by 0 bases and J by 2 bases, with 10 bases between them. Per the germline V gene, CDR1 is MGHRA and CDR2 is YSYEKL. The CDR3 protein is CASSQENRQNYGYTF. Written as DNA, the CDR3 is TGCGCCAGCAGCCAAGAAAACAGACAGAACTATGGCTACACCTTC.

The chain couples TRBV7-6 to TRBJ1-6; unclear D gene. This CDR3 is 13 amino acids long. Germline CDR1 is SGHVS and CDR2 is FNYEAQ. Trimming shortened V by 5 bases and J by 8 bases, and 10 bases separated the two germline ends. The CDR3 protein is CASSKSPDSPLHF. The CDR3 DNA sequence: TGTGCCAGCAGCAAAAGCCCGGATTCACCCCTCCACTTT.